Presented here are 23 T cell receptor beta chains from one specimen sequenced in a study of neoadjuvant anti-PD-1 for oral cavity cancer. As to time point: after neoadjuvant nivolumab, at surgical resection. Sequenced by immunoSEQ multiplex PCR; TCRdb stores in-frame clones only, minus some. The sample includes 14,000 or so clones, more than 75% seen only once; the top ten take approximately 2.5%. The sample consisted of PBMCs, taken after nivolumab (anti-PD-1) treatment. The receptor source for this set is a person aged 40-85 years with oral cavity squamous cell carcinoma.

This chain joins TRBV10-3 and TRBJ2-7; 7 bases are a match to TRBD1. V lost 3 bases, J lost 2 bases, and 13 bases stayed unmatched. The germline V gene has CDR1 ENHRY and CDR2 SYGVKD. The CDR3 is made up of 17 amino acids. The DNA of the CDR3 is TGTGCCATCAGTGAAACCTTGGGCCGGACAGGCACCTACGAGCAGTACTTC. This translates into CAISETLGRTGTYEQYF.

J is TRBJ2-3 and V is TRBV6-5, with 8 bases fitting TRBD2. The CDR3 length is 14 residues. Looked up from germline, CDR1 is MNHEY and CDR2 is SVGAGI. The junction had 6 bases not matched to a gene; V was cut back by 4 bases and J by 6 bases. In DNA form, the CDR3 reads TGTGCCAGCAGTTGGAGACTAGCGCTGGATACGCAGTATTTT. This encodes CASSWRLALDTQYF.

V is TRBV11-2 and J is TRBJ2-1, with TRBD2 as a possible D gene (5 bases). The germline V and J ends were trimmed by 3 bases and 0 bases, with 9 bases remaining between them. Per the germline V gene, CDR1 is SGHAT and CDR2 is FQNNGV. This CDR3 is built from 15 residues. The chain's CDR3 is CASSLAGVSYNEQFF. Here the CDR3 DNA reads TGTGCCAGCAGCTTGGCGGGTGTCTCCTACAATGAGCAGTTCTTC.

The V call is TRBV25-1, the J call TRBJ1-5; D perhaps matches TRBD1 (6 bases). The V end was cut by 5 bases, the J end by 3 bases, with 17 bases between. The CDR3 runs to 16 residues. In germline, CDR1 is MGHDK, CDR2 SYGVNS. CDR3 sequence reads: CASSRITRDNNQPQHF. For the CDR3, the DNA is TGTGCCAGCAGTAGAATTACCCGGGACAACAATCAGCCCCAGCATTTT.

The rearrangement links TRBV6-6 to TRBJ2-5; 7 nucleotides match TRBD2. Germline assignment: CDR1 MNHNY and CDR2 SVGAGI (reference sequence). CDR3 size: 13 residues. Unmatched junction bases numbered 3, after V lost 6 bases and J lost 2 bases. The CDR3 region is CASSWGGQETQYF. DNA for the CDR3: TGTGCCAGCAGCTGGGGGGGGCAAGAGACCCAGTACTTC.

The chain employs TRBV5-1 and TRBJ2-1; maybe TRBD2 (6 bases). This CDR3 is built from 16 residues. Germline loops: CDR1 SGHRS, CDR2 YFSETQ. Trimming took 4 bases from V and 0 from J, leaving 14 bases between them. The CDR3: CASSEVPGGSYNEQFF. CDR3 DNA sequence: TGCGCCAGCAGCGAGGTTCCCGGGGGCTCCTACAATGAGCAGTTCTTC.

The chain recombines TRBV2 with TRBJ1-1; D unclear. The V and J ends lost 6 bases and 0 bases respectively, with 5 bases between them. Per germline, CDR1 SNHLY and CDR2 FYNNEI. The CDR3 sequence is 12 residues long. The CDR3 sequence is CASREMNTEAFF. The CDR3 DNA reads TGTGCCAGCAGGGAGATGAACACTGAAGCTTTCTTT.

The genes are TRBV19 and TRBJ2-5; perhaps TRBD1 as D (6 bases). V lost 5 bases, J lost 3 bases, and 10 bases lay in between. Germline CDR1 and CDR2: LNHDA and SQIVND (reference sequence). The CDR3 is 13 residues long. In DNA form, the CDR3 reads TGTGCCAGTAGTCAGGGGTCCAAAGAGACCCAGTACTTC. Translation gives CASSQGSKETQYF.

The CDR3 DNA reads TGTGCCAGCAGTTCCCTGCGGGAGAAACTCACCGGGGAGCTGTTTTTT. Encoded protein: CASSSLREKLTGELFF. The chain couples TRBV14 to TRBJ2-2; 7 positions agree with TRBD2. Germline V gene lookup returns CDR1 SGHDN and CDR2 FVKESK. The CDR3 sequence is 16 residues long. V lost 6 bases and J lost 4; bases outside the gene matches: 11.

CDR3 protein: CASSDGTSGRYNEQFF. The DNA for the CDR3 is TGTGCCAGCAGCGACGGGACTAGCGGGAGGTACAATGAGCAGTTCTTC. The chain combines TRBV5-8 with TRBJ2-1, with 15 nucleotides matching TRBD2. The junction had 3 bases not matched to a gene; V was cut back by 4 bases and J by 4 bases. Germline V lookup: CDR1 SGHTS, CDR2 YDEGEE. This CDR3 region has 16 residues.

This chain joins TRBV11-2 and TRBJ2-1, with a weak D call TRBD2 (5 bases). The CDR3 is made up of 18 amino acids. Germline CDR1 is SGHAT and CDR2 is FQNNGV. V lost 5 bases, J lost 0 bases, and 20 bases lay in between. CDR3 DNA sequence: TGTGCCAGCAGCCGACCCGTCCCTCAGCGGAGCTCCTACAATGAGCAGTTCTTC. This codes for CASSRPVPQRSSYNEQFF.

The chain is built from TRBV4-1 and TRBJ1-4; D call uncertain. Trimming shortened V by 2 bases and J by 3 bases, and 10 bases separated the two germline ends. This CDR3 is built from 15 residues. CDR1 is MGHRA, CDR2 YSYEKL, per germline. This CDR3 reads CASSQPYRANEKLFF. In DNA, the CDR3 is TGCGCCAGCAGCCAACCCTACAGAGCTAATGAAAAACTGTTTTTT.

In this sample, this clone turned up a few times. This chain links TRBV25-1 with TRBJ1-2; D uncertain. From germline, CDR1 is MGHDK and CDR2 SYGVNS. V lost 3 bases and J 5 bases, leaving 13 bases between the germline ends. This CDR3 is 14 amino acids long. The CDR3 DNA follows: TGTGCCAGCAGTGACTTGGCGGCTCTTTATGGCTACACCTTC. It codes for CASSDLAALYGYTF.

V and J are TRBV4-2 and TRBJ2-3; 10 bases are shared with TRBD1. The CDR3 length is 18 residues. The V gene end was trimmed by 0 bases and the J gene end by 4 bases; junction bases not matched to a gene: 10. The germline V gene has CDR1 LGHNA and CDR2 YNFKEQ. The CDR3 DNA reads as TGTGCCAGCAGCCAAGAAATTCGTCGGGACAGGGGTCCAGATACGCAGTATTTT. This translates into CASSQEIRRDRGPDTQYF.

The chain recombines TRBV5-6 with TRBJ2-7; D perhaps matches TRBD2 (5 bases). The CDR3 covers 14 residues. Germline-derived CDR1 and CDR2 are SGHDT and YYEEEE. V was clipped by 4 bases and J by 7 bases, with 18 bases between them. Here the CDR3 reads CASSDPQPGGEQYF. DNA for the CDR3: TGTGCCAGCAGCGACCCCCAGCCGGGCGGGGAGCAGTACTTC. Full variable domain (rest looked up from reference TRBV5-6 and TRBJ2-7): DAGVTQSPTHLIKTRGQQVTLRCSPKSGHDTVSWYQQALGQGPQFIFQYYEEEERQRGNFPDRFSGHQFPNYSSELNVNALLLGDSALYLCASSDPQPGGEQYFGPGTRLTVT.

The chain recombines TRBV5-1 with TRBJ2-5; 8 nucleotides line up with TRBD2. The length of the CDR3 is 16 residues. The junction had 9 bases not matched to a gene; V was cut back by 0 bases and J by 5 bases. Germline loops: CDR1 SGHRS, CDR2 YFSETQ. CDR3 region: CASSLDGTSKLETQYF. CDR3 bases: TGCGCCAGCAGCTTGGACGGGACTAGTAAACTTGAGACCCAGTACTTC.

This chain joins TRBV7-8 and TRBJ2-7, with unresolved D. Trimming removed 3 bases from V and 2 bases from J, with 14 bases in between. The CDR3 has 15 residues. CDR1 SGHVS and CDR2 FQNEAQ come from the germline V gene. The CDR3 DNA reads as TGTGCCAGCAGCTTTGCGAGATGGTCGGCCTACGAGCAGTACTTC. This translates into CASSFARWSAYEQYF.

The chain carries TRBV29-1 and TRBJ2-7; D ambiguous. The CDR3 runs to 12 residues. Germline lookup yields CDR1 SQVTM and CDR2 ANQGSEA. The V end lost 8 bases, the J end lost 3 bases, and 14 bases lay between the germline ends. DNA of the CDR3: TGCAGCCCCCGGGCCCGGTGCTACGAGCAGTACTTC. Amino acid sequence: CSPRARCYEQYF.

The chain joins TRBV5-1 to TRBJ2-7; D not resolved. The CDR3 length is 16 residues. The germline gives CDR1 SGHRS, CDR2 YFSETQ. With 5 bases removed from V and 3 bases from J, the gap between germline ends came to 21 bases. CDR3 loop: CASSRTEDGTFYEQYF. DNA of the CDR3: TGCGCCAGCAGTCGTACCGAAGACGGAACCTTCTACGAGCAGTACTTC.

The V call is TRBV7-9, the J call TRBJ2-7; D gene ambiguous. Per the germline V gene, CDR1 is SEHNR and CDR2 is FQNEAQ (reference sequence). Trimming stripped 1 base from V and 8 bases from J, with 6 bases between. This CDR3 has 11 amino acids. The CDR3 protein is CASSLGGQQYF. The CDR3 region has the DNA TGTGCCAGCAGCTTAGGAGGTCAGCAGTACTTC.

This sequence joins TRBV4-1 and TRBJ1-2; 7 bases map to TRBD1. Germline CDR1 MGHRA, CDR2 YSYEKL. The CDR3 length is 16 residues. The V and J ends lost 1 base and 4 bases, in that order; junction bases with no gene match: 9. CDR3 protein: CASSQADWAGGYGYTF. The CDR3 bases are TGCGCCAGCAGCCAAGCTGACTGGGCAGGGGGCTATGGCTACACCTTC.

V is TRBV28 and J is TRBJ2-7; D might be TRBD1 (6 bases). CDR1 MDHEN and CDR2 SYDVKM come from the germline V gene. The V end was cut by 6 bases, the J end by 0 bases, with 18 bases between. The CDR3 is 16 residues long. The CDR3 nucleotides are TGTGCCAGCAGCCGGATCAGCCTGGGACACTCCTACGAGCAGTACTTC. Its translation: CASSRISLGHSYEQYF.

This sequence joins TRBV11-3 and TRBJ2-1; 9 bases are shared with TRBD2. Germline CDR1 is SGHNT and CDR2 is YENEEA. This CDR3 comprises 16 residues. V trimming: 4 bases; J trimming: 6 bases; junction bases outside the gene matches: 10. Written as DNA, the CDR3 is TGTGCCAGCAGCTCGGAGAGCGGGGGGAGCGTCAATGAGCAGTTCTTC. Amino acids: CASSSESGGSVNEQFF.